This TCR beta chain was recovered during a study of T-cell reconstitution after alpha-beta-depleted transplantation in children. This clonotype was found many times. What it binds is not known. From germline, CDR1 is SGHRS and CDR2 YFSETQ. Trimming stripped 1 base from V and 4 bases from J, with 9 bases between. This CDR3 has 13 residues. During its preparation, the TCRbeta library received unique molecular identifiers. MiXCR, run by TCRdb on the PCR reads, gives a single entry per CDR3 protein. The sample includes fewer than 550,000 distinct CDR3 sequences, around 15% of them seen just once. Overall study results and limits: Recipient T cells and thymic progenitors that survived gave rise to the high TCRbeta diversity observed at day 60 in some patients. Two months or so post-transplant, alpha-beta T cells reportedly derived from several hundred expanded graft clones. Hyperexpanded clones declined; after one year, newly produced T cells mostly supplied diversity.

The V and J genes are TRBV5-1 and TRBJ2-7; TRBD1 is a possible D gene (6 bases). The input for sequencing was PBMCs, mostly from graft donor cells, taken 360 days after TCRalphabeta/CD19-depleted stem cell transplant. The clonotype originates from a boy under two years old who had a stem cell transplant for Wiskott-Aldrich syndrome, so the T cells may come from the graft donor. This chain's CDR3 is CASSLTGLYEQYF. DNA of the CDR3: TGCGCCAGCAGCTTGACAGGGTTGTACGAGCAGTACTTC.